The 14 T cell receptor beta chains presented below share a single source sample, sequenced in a study of lymphopenia after photon versus proton radiotherapy. TCRdb's copy holds only in-frame clones and misses some; the assay was immunoSEQ multiplex PCR. Seen here are around 25,000 clones, roughly 85% observed once, and the top ten hold 15% to 20%. This sample comprised peripheral blood, obtained from a patient treated with photon-based radiotherapy. These receptor sequences come from a man in his sixties with pancreatic cancer.

The genes are TRBV13 and TRBJ1-1; D may be TRBD1 (6 bases). From germline, CDR1 is PRHDT and CDR2 FYEKMQ (reference sequence). The CDR3 length is 13 residues. The V gene lost 5 bases and the J gene lost 4 bases, with 11 bases spanning the gap. This CDR3 reads CASSPPTGTEAFF. In nucleotides, the CDR3 is TGTGCCAGCAGCCCACCGACAGGCACTGAAGCTTTCTTT.

V is TRBV29-1 and J is TRBJ2-3; no definite D call. The V and J ends lost 0 bases and 0 bases respectively, with 10 bases between them. The CDR3 has 15 amino acids. Per germline, CDR1 SQVTM and CDR2 ANQGSEA. In nucleotides, the CDR3 is TGCAGCGTTGAAGATGACTTTCTTAGCACAGATACGCAGTATTTT. Translating it yields CSVEDDFLSTDTQYF.

The chain couples TRBV5-6 to TRBJ2-1; TRBD2 aligns across 12 bases. The CDR3 covers 16 residues. With V trimmed by 6 bases and J by 8 bases, 12 bases remained unmatched. CDR1 and CDR2 (germline): SGHDT, YYEEEE. CDR3 nucleotide sequence: TGTGCCAGCAACAAGATACGGACTAGCGGGGACCATGAGCAGTTCTTC. This sequence encodes CASNKIRTSGDHEQFF.

The chain combines TRBV6-1 with TRBJ1-1; no clear D. Trimming left V 3 bases short and J 2 bases short, with 10 bases between. Germline V gene sequence: CDR1 MNHNS, CDR2 SASEGT. CDR3 size: 14 residues. Written as DNA, the CDR3 is TGTGCCAGCAGTGATTTTTTGGGTAACACTGAAGCTTTCTTT. This codes for CASSDFLGNTEAFF.

The J gene is TRBJ1-4, the V gene TRBV6-5, with 10 bases that match TRBD1. CDR1 and CDR2 (germline): MNHEY, SVGAGI. CDR3 length: 14 residues. The V segment lost 6 bases and the J segment 13 bases; nucleotides outside the gene matches: 11. In DNA form, the CDR3 reads TGTGCCAGCAGCCCCTGGGACAGGGGCCCGCGACTGTTTTTT. Translation: CASSPWDRGPRLFF.

In this sample, this clone turned up a few times. The CDR3 spells CASSIGDSADTEAFF. CDR3 coding DNA: TGTGCCAGTAGTATAGGGGACTCGGCGGACACTGAAGCTTTCTTT. This rearrangement joins TRBV19 to TRBJ1-1, with TRBD1 as a possible D gene (5 bases). Trimming removed 1 base at V and 3 bases at J, with 12 bases between. The CDR3 extends over 15 amino acids. Germline CDR1 LNHDA, CDR2 SQIVND (reference sequence).

This clone was counted once. At one end the junction does not follow the germline gene, possibly because of a read error. V is TRBV18 and J is TRBJ2-7; 7 nucleotides line up with TRBD1. CDR1 is KGHSH and CDR2 is LQKENI in the germline V gene. CDR3 length equals 12 residues. The CDR3, as DNA: TGTGCCAGCTCACAACGCTTGGGGACAGCTAACTTC. This codes for CASSQRLGTANF.

The V call is TRBV7-3, the J call TRBJ1-2; 7 nucleotides agree with TRBD1. V lost 0 bases to trimming and J lost 4 bases; unmatched junction nucleotides: 5. CDR3 length equals 15 residues. CDR1 and CDR2 (germline): SGHTA, FQGTGA. The CDR3 bases are TGTGCCAGCAGCTTAACCAGGACAGGAATCTATGGCTACACCTTC. As protein: CASSLTRTGIYGYTF.

The genes are TRBV9 and TRBJ2-5; perhaps TRBD2 as D (6 bases). The CDR3 runs to 13 residues. Germline V CDR1 and CDR2: SGDLS, YYNGEE. Trimming took off 4 bases at V and 1 base at J, with 8 bases between the two ends. The CDR3 protein is CASSQTSQETQYF. DNA of the CDR3: TGTGCCAGCAGCCAGACTAGCCAAGAGACCCAGTACTTC.

CDR3 coding DNA: TGTGCCAGCAGCCGGGGAAGGGATCCAAACTACAATGAGCAGTTCTTC. Translating it yields CASSRGRDPNYNEQFF. The chain employs TRBV11-1 and TRBJ2-1, with D possibly matching TRBD2 (5 bases). The CDR3 totals 16 residues. V lost 5 bases, J lost 3 bases, and 17 bases lay in between. The germline V gene has CDR1 SGHAT and CDR2 FQDESV (reference sequence).

The rearrangement uses TRBV6-5 and TRBJ1-1, with a weak D call TRBD1 (5 bases). Trimming cost V 0 bases and J 3 bases, with 11 bases left between them. Germline CDR1 MNHEY, CDR2 SVGAGI. This CDR3 contains 15 residues. The CDR3 spells CASSYSAGLDTEAFF. The CDR3 DNA reads as TGTGCCAGCAGTTACTCGGCAGGGCTGGACACTGAAGCTTTCTTT.

The chain recombines TRBV5-1 with TRBJ2-5; TRBD2 might be the D (6 bases). The V and J ends lost 0 bases and 5 bases respectively, with 14 bases between them. This CDR3 is built from 15 residues. Germline CDR1 and CDR2: SGHRS and YFSETQ. CDR3 coding DNA: TGCGCCAGCAGCTTGGGAGGAGGGAAGGTTGAGACCCAGTACTTC. This encodes CASSLGGGKVETQYF. Based on the CDR3 plus reference TRBV5-1 and TRBJ2-5, the full variable domain is KAGVTQTPRYLIKTRGQQVTLSCSPISGHRSVSWYQQTPGQGLQFLFEYFSETQRNKGNFPGRFSGRQFSNSRSEMNVSTLELGDSALYLCASSLGGGKVETQYFGPGTRLLVL.

This rearrangement joins TRBV2 to TRBJ1-5, with TRBD1 matching over 7 bases. The trim removed 6 bases at V and 3 bases at J, leaving 11 bases unmatched. Germline V CDR1 and CDR2: SNHLY, FYNNEI. The CDR3 runs 16 residues. DNA for the CDR3: TGTGCCAGCAGCACCGGGTGGGACAGTCCCAATCAGCCCCAGCATTTT. This encodes CASSTGWDSPNQPQHF.

The chain recombines TRBV7-9 with TRBJ2-1; D is unclear. The CDR3 is 12 amino acids. Trimming shortened V by 5 bases and J by 6 bases, and 8 bases separated the two germline ends. From germline, CDR1 is SEHNR and CDR2 FQNEAQ (reference sequence). CDR3: CASSTHRNEQFF. The CDR3 DNA reads as TGTGCCAGCAGCACACACCGCAATGAGCAGTTCTTC. Filled out from reference TRBV7-9 and TRBJ2-1, the complete variable domain reads DTGVSQNPRHKITKRGQNVTFRCDPISEHNRLYWYRQTLGQGPEFLTYFQNEAQLEKSRLLSDRFSAERPKGSFSTLEIQRTEQGDSAMYLCASSTHRNEQFFGPGTRLTVL.